The rows below give T cell receptor beta chains drawn from one sample of a study of T-cell memory formation after mild COVID-19. TCRdb fed the 5' RACE reads into MiXCR, producing one record per CDR3 protein. The sample consists of around 250,000 distinct CDR3 sequences, 15% of them appearing once. Sequencing was performed on PBMCs or a T cell subset sorted from them (not recorded which). The receptors originated from an adult woman who had mild COVID-19 (a few samples of this study predate the infection). Cell type and time point are not known. The CDR3 runs from the conserved cysteine through the conserved F or W.

j_call,v_call,cdr3_aa
TRBJ1-1,TRBV4-2,CASSQDPVNTEAFF
TRBJ2-5,TRBV7-6,CASSPSSGGEFGTQYF
TRBJ2-3,TRBV4-2,CASSLSSGSTDTQYF
TRBJ2-5,TRBV29-1,CSARGLAGGPVQETQYF
TRBJ1-2,TRBV5-1,CASSGTGISYGYTF
TRBJ2-7,TRBV5-1,CASRIQGSSYEQYF
TRBJ1-1,TRBV24-1,CATSGTSSGANTEAFF
TRBJ2-7,TRBV12-3/TRBV12-4,CASSEQGGYEQYF
TRBJ2-3,TRBV5-1,CASRTRLADTQYF
TRBJ2-2,TRBV9,CASSPGTVGELFF
TRBJ2-4,TRBV24-1,CATGVRGAAKNIQYF
TRBJ2-2,TRBV29-1,CSGGQHTGELFF
TRBJ2-7,TRBV2,CASTHGQTYEQYF
TRBJ2-5,TRBV5-1,CASSLSNQETQYF
TRBJ2-3,TRBV4-3,CASSPMGPQADTQYF
TRBJ2-1,TRBV11-3,CASSLGVAPSYNEQFF
TRBJ2-2,TRBV7-8,CASSSVRISGRMNTGELFF
TRBJ1-1,TRBV30,CAWSRNLNTEAFF
TRBJ1-6,TRBV7-9,CASSLSYMGQLFSNSPLHF
TRBJ2-3,TRBV2,CASVLVRKDTQYF
TRBJ1-1,TRBV29-1,CSVGLASAERTEAFF
TRBJ2-7,TRBV18,CASSPPGLDLPYEQYF
TRBJ2-7,TRBV11-2,CASSSGVTGEQYF
TRBJ2-1,TRBV7-8,CASSFISANEQFF
TRBJ2-1,TRBV5-1,CASRARTGNNEQFF
TRBJ1-5,TRBV24-1,CATSNDSNQPQHF
TRBJ1-4,TRBV5-5,CASSSRPSAVWATNEKLFF
TRBJ2-1,TRBV12-3/TRBV12-4,CASSLGGYGYNEQFF
TRBJ2-3,TRBV18,CASSTATGSTDTQYF
TRBJ1-1,TRBV18,CASSSTFMEGAGSEAFF
TRBJ2-3,TRBV25-1,CASSEPGLAGRSTDTQYF
TRBJ2-2,TRBV29-1,CSVDTDRERTGELFF
TRBJ1-2,TRBV11-2,CASSLGREGRGHGYTF
TRBJ2-7,TRBV9,CASSAQGAYEQYF
TRBJ2-6,TRBV20-1,CSAQLAGANVLTF
TRBJ2-3,TRBV9,CASSPQPDTQYF
TRBJ2-1,TRBV7-9,CASSPLPGSSYNEQFF
TRBJ2-7,TRBV12-3/TRBV12-4,CASSPSWWAGRSYEQYF
TRBJ1-5,TRBV6-6,CASSYSKAGSEPQHF
TRBJ1-6,TRBV7-3,CASSSSPNSPLHF
TRBJ2-7,TRBV4-3,CASSRDHYRGRTGEQYF
TRBJ2-3,TRBV7-2,CASSFATDTQYF